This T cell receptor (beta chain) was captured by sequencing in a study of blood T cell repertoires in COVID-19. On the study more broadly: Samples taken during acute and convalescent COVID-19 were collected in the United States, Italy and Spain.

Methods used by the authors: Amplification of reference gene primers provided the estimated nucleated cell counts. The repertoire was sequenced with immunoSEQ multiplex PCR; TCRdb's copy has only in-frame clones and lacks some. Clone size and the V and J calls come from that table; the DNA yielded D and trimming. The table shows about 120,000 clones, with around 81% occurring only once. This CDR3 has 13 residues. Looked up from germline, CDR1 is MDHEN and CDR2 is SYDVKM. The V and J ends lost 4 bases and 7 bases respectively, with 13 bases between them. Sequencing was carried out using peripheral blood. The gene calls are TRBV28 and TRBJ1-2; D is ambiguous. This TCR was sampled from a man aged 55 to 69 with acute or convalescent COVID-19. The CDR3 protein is CASSSPGNSGYTF. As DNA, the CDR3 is TGTGCCAGCAGTTCCCCCGGGAATTCTGGCTACACCTTC.